This TCR beta chain emerged from a study of T cell changes during pregnancy in multiple sclerosis. CDR1 is SSHAT, CDR2 FNYEAQ, per germline (reference sequence). The CDR3 sequence is 15 residues long. After removal of 4 bases from V and 1 base from J, the junction contained 3 bases not matched to a gene. Clones were sequenced by immunoSEQ multiplex PCR, and TCRdb holds only the in-frame ones, with some missing. The table includes about 97,000 clones, just over 90% detected once. The chain couples TRBV7-7 to TRBJ2-2, with 7 bases lining up with TRBD1. Here the sequenced sample was peripheral blood, taken in the second trimester of pregnancy. The TCR comes from a female donor in good health, enrolled as a control in a pregnancy study. The CDR3 spells CASSSRTGNTGELFF. The CDR3, as DNA: TGTGCCAGCAGCTCCCGGACAGGGAACACCGGGGAGCTGTTTTTT. Filled out from reference TRBV7-7 and TRBJ2-2, the complete variable domain reads GAGVSQSPRYKVTKRGQDVTLRCDPISSHATLYWYQQALGQGPEFLTYFNYEAQPDKSGLPSDRFSAERPEGSISTLTIQRTEQRDSAMYRCASSSRTGNTGELFFGEGSRLTVL.